Below are 23 T cell receptor beta chains sequenced from a single sample in a study of CD8 T cells in Susac syndrome. Random hexamers served to reverse transcribe roughly 0.5 to 1 ug RNA. MiXCR, run by TCRdb on the immunoSEQ multiplex PCR reads, gives a single entry per CDR3 protein. The table has 200,000 or so distinct CDR3 sequences, roughly 90% seen once. Sequenced material: CD8+ T cells from PBMCs. Receptor source: a human donor with multiple sclerosis.

This clonotype showed up just once. The chain carries TRBV5-1 and TRBJ2-3; 7 bases match TRBD1. The CDR3 is 17 amino acids. Trimming at V came to 4 bases and at J to 3 bases, leaving 14 bases not matched to a gene. The germline V gene has CDR1 SGHRS and CDR2 YFSETQ. CDR3 sequence reads: CASSAGALGQRTDTQYF. For the CDR3, the DNA is TGCGCCAGCAGCGCTGGGGCCCTGGGACAGCGAACAGATACGCAGTATTTT. Looking up the rest from reference TRBV5-1 and TRBJ2-3 gives the full variable domain: KAGVTQTPRYLIKTRGQQVTLSCSPISGHRSVSWYQQTPGQGLQFLFEYFSETQRNKGNFPGRFSGRQFSNSRSEMNVSTLELGDSALYLCASSAGALGQRTDTQYFGPGTRLTVL.

This sequence joins TRBV7-9 and TRBJ1-1; the match to TRBD1 covers 9 bases. The CDR3 is 13 amino acids. V lost 8 bases, J lost 5 bases, and 6 bases stayed unmatched. Germline V CDR1 and CDR2: SEHNR, FQNEAQ (reference sequence). DNA of the CDR3: TGTGCCAGCGCCACAGGGGGCCGAACTGAAGCTTTCTTT. It specifies CASATGGRTEAFF. The whole variable domain, filled in from reference TRBV7-9 and TRBJ1-1, reads DTGVSQNPRHKITKRGQNVTFRCDPISEHNRLYWYRQTLGQGPEFLTYFQNEAQLEKSRLLSDRFSAERPKGSFSTLEIQRTEQGDSAMYLCASATGGRTEAFFGQGTRLTVV.

J is TRBJ2-7 and V is TRBV7-8; perhaps TRBD2 as D (5 bases). CDR1 and CDR2 (germline): SGHVS, FQNEAQ. Trimming pared 5 bases from V and 5 bases from J, leaving 13 bases between. The CDR3 length is 13 residues. CDR3 DNA: TGTGCCAGCAGCCCGCCCCCCGGGGACGAGCAGTACTTC. It is translated as CASSPPPGDEQYF.

The V call is TRBV2, the J call TRBJ1-5; D might be TRBD1 (6 bases). V gave up 4 bases and J gave up 3 bases, with 10 bases separating them. CDR1 and CDR2 from the germline V gene are SNHLY and FYNNEI. This CDR3 contains 14 residues. The CDR3: CASSATGDNQPQHF. CDR3 sequence (DNA): TGTGCCAGCAGTGCGACAGGAGACAATCAGCCCCAGCATTTT.

The chain is built from TRBV15 and TRBJ2-1; D is ambiguous. The germline V gene encodes CDR1 LNHNV and CDR2 YYDKDF (reference sequence). The CDR3 extends over 13 amino acids. Trimming stripped 8 bases from V and 3 bases from J, with 11 bases between. The CDR3 protein is CATSQPRYNEQFF. The CDR3 DNA is TGTGCCACCTCGCAGCCCCGCTACAATGAGCAGTTCTTC. Supplemented by reference TRBV15 and TRBJ2-1, the full variable domain reads DAMVIQNPRYQVTQFGKPVTLSCSQTLNHNVMYWYQQKSSQAPKLLFHYYDKDFNNEADTPDNFQSRRPNTSFCFLDIRSPGLGDTAMYLCATSQPRYNEQFFGPGTRLTVL.

This chain joins TRBV20-1 and TRBJ1-3; D is unclear. V was shortened by 5 bases and J by 2 bases, with 10 bases between the two germline ends. This CDR3 contains 13 residues. Germline values: CDR1 DFQATT, CDR2 SNEGSKA (reference sequence). The CDR3 DNA reads TGCAGTGCTCTCGTAAGGACTGGAAACACCATATATTTT. Protein product: CSALVRTGNTIYF.

The chain combines TRBV6-5 with TRBJ2-7, with 10 bases that match TRBD1. There are 13 residues in the CDR3. J lost 6 bases, V lost 5 bases, and 4 bases had no gene match. Germline V gene data show CDR1 as MNHEY and CDR2 as SVGAGI. The DNA of the CDR3 is TGTGCCAGCAGTCCTGGGACAGGGGCCGAGCAGTACTTC. The encoded protein is CASSPGTGAEQYF.

The chain links TRBV27 to TRBJ1-5, with 7 bases identical to TRBD1. Trimming cost V 4 bases and J 5 bases; bases outside gene matches: 5. The CDR3 extends over 14 amino acids. Germline V lookup: CDR1 MNHEY, CDR2 SMNVEV (reference sequence). The CDR3 nucleotides are TGTGCCAGCAGTTCCTCGACAGGGTATCAGCCCCAGCATTTT. It specifies CASSSSTGYQPQHF.

The chain has TRBV29-1 and TRBJ2-3, with D possibly matching TRBD1 (6 bases). This CDR3 is built from 14 residues. Germline assignment: CDR1 SQVTM and CDR2 ANQGSEA. The germline V and J ends were trimmed by 7 bases and 1 base, with 15 bases remaining between them. CDR3 sequence reads: CSASEGDGTDTQYF. The CDR3 bases are TGCAGCGCCTCCGAGGGGGACGGCACAGATACGCAGTATTTT.

This sequence joins TRBV6-5 and TRBJ1-2, with D unclear. Germline V gene lookup returns CDR1 MNHEY and CDR2 SVGAGI. This CDR3 spans 14 amino acids. V was pared by 7 bases and J by 5 bases, with 17 bases between. CDR3 sequence: CASTRIGSVYGYTF. The CDR3, as DNA: TGTGCCAGCACCAGGATCGGTAGTGTTTATGGCTACACCTTC.

The count of this clonotype is one. The chain links TRBV3-1 to TRBJ2-3, with TRBD2 identical over 7 bases. Germline V gene sequence: CDR1 LGHDT, CDR2 YNNKEL (reference sequence). With 0 bases clipped from V and 3 bases from J, the junction kept 3 bases outside the gene matches. The length of the CDR3 is 15 residues. The CDR3 DNA sequence: TGTGCCAGCAGCCAAGATGGGCGGGGGACAGATACGCAGTATTTT. Translated, it gives CASSQDGRGTDTQYF.

This clonotype was counted a single time. The chain uses TRBV27 and TRBJ1-3, with D unresolved. Trimming left V 5 bases short and J 6 bases short, with 11 bases between. Germline-derived CDR1 and CDR2 are MNHEY and SMNVEV (reference sequence). CDR3 length equals 13 residues. The CDR3 here is CASSESAENTIYF. The DNA for the CDR3 is TGTGCCAGCAGTGAAAGTGCTGAAAACACCATATATTTT.

This clonotype was detected once. The chain links TRBV9 to TRBJ2-3; D is uncertain. V lost 0 bases and J lost 2, with 7 bases in between. The CDR3 sequence is 14 residues long. The germline gives CDR1 SGDLS, CDR2 YYNGEE. CDR3 DNA: TGTGCCAGCAGCGTAGCGTCCTTCACAGATACGCAGTATTTT. As protein: CASSVASFTDTQYF.

In this sample, this clonotype turned up once. The J gene is TRBJ2-7, the V gene TRBV7-2; possibly TRBD1 for D (5 bases). The V gene's germline CDR1 is SGHTA and CDR2 FQGNSA. V gave up 5 bases and J gave up 6 bases, with 11 bases separating them. The CDR3 spans 12 residues. CDR3 nucleotides: TGTGCCAGCAGCGCCCACAGGACCGAGCAGTACTTC. Amino acids: CASSAHRTEQYF.

The chain carries TRBV7-9 and TRBJ2-2; D is perhaps TRBD1 or TRBD2 (6 bases each). There are 17 residues in the CDR3. V lost 7 bases and J lost 0, with 18 bases in between. From germline, CDR1 is SEHNR and CDR2 FQNEAQ (reference sequence). The CDR3 sequence is CASTLPLGGSNTGELFF. CDR3 DNA: TGTGCCAGCACCCTTCCCCTGGGGGGCTCGAACACCGGGGAGCTGTTTTTT.

This chain uses TRBV11-2 with TRBJ2-5; weak D call: TRBD1 (6 bases). This CDR3 has 16 residues. V was pared by 3 bases and J by 2 bases, with 16 bases between. Germline CDR1 is SGHAT and CDR2 is FQNNGV. The CDR3 DNA reads TGTGCCAGCAGCTTGGGACAACAGATTCCTCAAGAGACCCAGTACTTC. This gives the protein CASSLGQQIPQETQYF.

This clonotype was detected only a few times. This chain uses TRBV9 with TRBJ2-7; D call uncertain. Germline V gene sequence: CDR1 SGDLS, CDR2 YYNGEE. The CDR3 has 12 amino acids. V was clipped by 3 bases and J by 3 bases, with 7 bases between them. CDR3 DNA sequence: TGTGCCAGCAGCGGGAAGGGCTACGAGCAGTACTTC. It codes for CASSGKGYEQYF.

Only one count was recorded for this clonotype. The V gene is TRBV9, the J gene TRBJ2-5, with no clear D. This CDR3 is built from 14 residues. The germline CDR1 and CDR2 sequences are SGDLS and YYNGEE. With 0 bases removed from V and 1 base from J, the gap between germline ends came to 7 bases. Written as DNA, the CDR3 is TGTGCCAGCAGCGTAGGAAGCGTCCAAGAGACCCAGTACTTC. Encoded protein: CASSVGSVQETQYF.

This clonotype was observed once. This chain uses TRBV14 with TRBJ1-1; D ambiguous. Germline CDR1 reads SGHDN; CDR2 reads FVKESK. The CDR3 is made up of 14 amino acids. Trimming removed 0 bases at V and 4 bases at J, with 9 bases between. The CDR3 loop reads CASSQDRLGTEAFF. The DNA of the CDR3 is TGTGCCAGCAGCCAAGATAGGCTGGGCACTGAAGCTTTCTTT. Full variable domain (rest looked up from reference TRBV14 and TRBJ1-1): EAGVTQFPSHSVIEKGQTVTLRCDPISGHDNLYWYRRVMGKEIKFLLHFVKESKQDESGMPNNRFLAERTGGTYSTLKVQPAELEDSGVYFCASSQDRLGTEAFFGQGTRLTVV.

This chain joins TRBV14 and TRBJ1-1; no reliable D call. Deletions cut 5 bases from V and 4 bases from J, with 14 bases between. This CDR3 spans 14 amino acids. Per the germline V gene, CDR1 is SGHDN and CDR2 is FVKESK. CDR3 nucleotide sequence: TGTGCCAGCAGCTTCGTGGGAAGCCCCACTGAAGCTTTCTTT. Protein product: CASSFVGSPTEAFF.

The gene calls are TRBV6-5 and TRBJ2-1, with D possibly being TRBD1 (7 bases). Germline lookup yields CDR1 MNHEY and CDR2 SVGAGI. V lost 5 bases, J lost 1 base, and 9 bases lay in between. The CDR3 has 14 residues. CDR3 in DNA: TGTGCCAGCAGTGCAGGGGGGTCCTACAATGAGCAGTTCTTC. This sequence encodes CASSAGGSYNEQFF.

The chain employs TRBV20-1 and TRBJ2-3; D might be TRBD2 (6 bases). There are 12 residues in the CDR3. V was clipped by 6 bases and J by 9 bases, with 16 bases between them. Germline V gene lookup returns CDR1 DFQATT and CDR2 SNEGSKA (reference sequence). The CDR3 reads CSALGEDGTQYF. Here the CDR3 DNA reads TGCAGTGCATTAGGGGAGGATGGGACGCAGTATTTT.

The V gene is TRBV7-8, the J gene TRBJ1-3, with TRBD1 matching 7 bases. The V gene end was trimmed by 5 bases and the J gene end by 0 bases; junction bases not matched to a gene: 4. Germline CDR1 and CDR2: SGHVS and FQNEAQ. The CDR3 length is 15 residues. CDR3: CASSRDRVSGNTIYF. CDR3 nucleotide sequence: TGTGCCAGCAGCCGCGACAGGGTCTCTGGAAACACCATATATTTT.